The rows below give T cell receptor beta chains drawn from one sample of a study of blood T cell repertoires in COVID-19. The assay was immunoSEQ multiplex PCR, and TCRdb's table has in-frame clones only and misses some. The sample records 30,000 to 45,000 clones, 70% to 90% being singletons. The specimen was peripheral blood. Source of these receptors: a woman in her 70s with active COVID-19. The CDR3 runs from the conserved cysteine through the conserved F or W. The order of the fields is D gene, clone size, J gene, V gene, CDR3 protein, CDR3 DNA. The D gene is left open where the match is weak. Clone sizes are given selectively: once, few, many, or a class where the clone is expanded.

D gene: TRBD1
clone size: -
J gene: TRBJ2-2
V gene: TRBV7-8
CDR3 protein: CASSVRTGRGGELFF
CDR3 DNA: TGTGCCAGCAGCGTACGGACAGGGCGCGGCGGGGAGCTGTTTTTT

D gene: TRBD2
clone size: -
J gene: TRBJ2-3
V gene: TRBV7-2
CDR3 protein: CASSLPLRGVRDTQYF
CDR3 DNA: TGTGCCAGCAGCCTCCCCCTGCGGGGGGTCAGAGATACGCAGTATTTT

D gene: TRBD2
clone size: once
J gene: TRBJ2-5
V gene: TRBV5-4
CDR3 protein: CASSFGGGADETQYF
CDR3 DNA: TGTGCCAGCAGCTTTGGCGGGGGGGCCGATGAGACCCAGTACTTC

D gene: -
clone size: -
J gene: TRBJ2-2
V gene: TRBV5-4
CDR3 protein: CASSLTGGNTGELFF
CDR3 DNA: TGTGCCAGCAGCTTGACTGGGGGCAACACCGGGGAGCTGTTTTTT

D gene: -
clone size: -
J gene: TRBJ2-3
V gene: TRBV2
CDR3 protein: CASSGGRAGTDTQYF
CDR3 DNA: TGTGCCAGCAGTGGGGGCAGGGCAGGAACAGATACGCAGTATTTT

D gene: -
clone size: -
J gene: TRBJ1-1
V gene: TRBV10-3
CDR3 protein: CAISEAGVDTEAFF
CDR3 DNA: TGTGCCATCAGTGAAGCGGGGGTAGACACTGAAGCTTTCTTT

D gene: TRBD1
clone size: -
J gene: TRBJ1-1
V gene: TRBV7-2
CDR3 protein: CASSLRDRVTEAFF
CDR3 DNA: TGTGCCAGCAGCTTGAGGGACAGGGTTACTGAAGCTTTCTTT

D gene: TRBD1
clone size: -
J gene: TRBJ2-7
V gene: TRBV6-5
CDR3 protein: CASRPGQGSYEQYF
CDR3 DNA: TGTGCCAGCAGGCCGGGACAGGGGTCCTACGAGCAGTACTTC

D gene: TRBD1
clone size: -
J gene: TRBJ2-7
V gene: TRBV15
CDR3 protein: CATSTRTTGGAQYF
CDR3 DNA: TGTGCCACCAGCACCCGGACCACAGGGGGCGCGCAGTACTTC

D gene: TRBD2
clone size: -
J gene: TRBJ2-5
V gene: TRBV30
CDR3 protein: CAWSEGSGGGETQYF
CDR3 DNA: TGTGCCTGGAGTGAGGGGAGCGGGGGGGGCGAGACCCAGTACTTC

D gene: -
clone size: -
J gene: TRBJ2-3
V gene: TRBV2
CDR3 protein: CASKRVWAGANTDTQYF
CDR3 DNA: TGTGCCAGCAAAAGGGTCTGGGCGGGGGCTAACACAGATACGCAGTATTTT

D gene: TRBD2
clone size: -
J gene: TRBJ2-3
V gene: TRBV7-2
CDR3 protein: CASSLGLATDTQYF
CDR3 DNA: TGTGCCAGCAGCCTGGGACTAGCGACAGATACGCAGTATTTT

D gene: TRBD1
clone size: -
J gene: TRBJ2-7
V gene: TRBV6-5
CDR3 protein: CASSPWDRGSEQYF
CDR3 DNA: TGTGCCAGCAGCCCATGGGACAGGGGTTCCGAGCAGTACTTC

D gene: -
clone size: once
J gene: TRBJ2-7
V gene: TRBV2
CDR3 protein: CASSGLFYEQYF
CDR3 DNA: TGTGCCAGCAGCGGACTTTTTTACGAGCAGTACTTC

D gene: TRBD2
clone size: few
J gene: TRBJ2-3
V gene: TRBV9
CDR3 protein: CASSGGGPSQTDTQYF
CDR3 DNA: TGTGCCAGCAGCGGCGGGGGGCCAAGTCAAACAGATACGCAGTATTTT

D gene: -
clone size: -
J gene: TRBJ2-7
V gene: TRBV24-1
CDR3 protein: CATSDPHSTGFYEQYF
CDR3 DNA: TGTGCCACCAGTGACCCCCACTCTACCGGTTTCTACGAGCAGTACTTC

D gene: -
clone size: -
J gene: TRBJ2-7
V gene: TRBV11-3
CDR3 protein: CASSRSSYEQYF
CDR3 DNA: TGTGCCAGCAGTCGGAGCTCCTACGAGCAGTACTTC

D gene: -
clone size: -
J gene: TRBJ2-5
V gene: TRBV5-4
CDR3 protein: CASSSPPGGGPQETQYF
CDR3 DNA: TGTGCCAGCAGCTCACCCCCCGGGGGTGGTCCACAAGAGACCCAGTACTTC

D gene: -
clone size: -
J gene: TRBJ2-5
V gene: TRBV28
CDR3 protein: CASSSSGTGETQYF
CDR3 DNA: TGTGCCAGCAGTTCGTCCGGGACTGGAGAGACCCAGTACTTC

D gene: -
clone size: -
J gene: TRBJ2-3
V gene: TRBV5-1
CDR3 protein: CASSFTGGQDTDTQYF
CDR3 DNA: TGCGCCAGCAGCTTCACGGGGGGCCAAGACACAGATACGCAGTATTTT

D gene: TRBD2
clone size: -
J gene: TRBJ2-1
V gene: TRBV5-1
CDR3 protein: CASSLTLAGGGNEQFF
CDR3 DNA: TGCGCCAGCAGCTTGACCCTAGCGGGGGGAGGAAATGAGCAGTTCTTC

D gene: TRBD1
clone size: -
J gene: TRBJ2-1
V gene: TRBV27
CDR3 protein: CASSPPGQAYGNEQFF
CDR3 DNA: TGTGCCAGCAGTCCCCCGGGACAGGCCTACGGGAATGAGCAGTTCTTC

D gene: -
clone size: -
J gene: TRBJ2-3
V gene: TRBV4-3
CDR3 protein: CASSQAGGGGNTDTQYF
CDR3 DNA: TGCGCCAGCAGCCAAGCGGGAGGAGGGGGGAACACAGATACGCAGTATTTT

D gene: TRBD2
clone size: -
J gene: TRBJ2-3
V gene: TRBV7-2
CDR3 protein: CASSPRTSGASTDTQYF
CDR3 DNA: TGTGCCAGCAGCCCGCGGACTAGCGGGGCCAGCACAGATACGCAGTATTTT

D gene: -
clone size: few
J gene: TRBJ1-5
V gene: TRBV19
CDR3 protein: CASSSQGYSNQPQHF
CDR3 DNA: TGTGCCAGTAGTAGCCAGGGCTATAGCAATCAGCCCCAGCATTTT

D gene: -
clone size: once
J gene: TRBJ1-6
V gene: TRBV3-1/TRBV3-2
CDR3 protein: CASSQDPVSPLHF
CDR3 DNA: TGTGCCAGCAGCCAAGATCCGGTTTCACCCCTCCACTTT

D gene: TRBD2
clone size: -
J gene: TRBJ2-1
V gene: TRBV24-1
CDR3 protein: CATSDGILAGGPPYNEQFF
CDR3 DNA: TGTGCCACCAGTGATGGTATCCTAGCGGGGGGGCCGCCCTACAATGAGCAGTTCTTC

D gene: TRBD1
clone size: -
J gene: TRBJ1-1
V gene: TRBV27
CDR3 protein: CASRGQVRGTEAFF
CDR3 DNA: TGTGCCAGCAGGGGACAGGTTCGTGGGACTGAAGCTTTCTTT

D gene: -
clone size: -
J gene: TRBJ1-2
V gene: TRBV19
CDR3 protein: CASSIGGGNYGYTF
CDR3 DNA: TGTGCCAGTAGTATCGGGGGTGGAAACTATGGCTACACCTTC

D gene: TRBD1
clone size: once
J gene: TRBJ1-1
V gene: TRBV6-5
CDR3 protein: CASSYGTGGKAFF
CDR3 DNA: TGTGCCAGCAGTTACGGGACAGGGGGGAAAGCTTTCTTT

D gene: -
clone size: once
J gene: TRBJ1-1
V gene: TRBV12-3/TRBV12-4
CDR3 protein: CASSLTGLEAFF
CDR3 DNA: TGTGCCAGCAGTCTTACAGGGCTTGAAGCTTTCTTT

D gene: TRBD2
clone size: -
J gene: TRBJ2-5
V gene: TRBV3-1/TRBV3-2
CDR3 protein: CASSRGGETQYF
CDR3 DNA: TGTGCCAGCAGCCGCGGGGGAGAGACCCAGTACTTC

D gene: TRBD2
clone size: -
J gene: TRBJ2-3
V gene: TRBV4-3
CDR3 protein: CASSQARTSGNTDTQYF
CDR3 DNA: TGCGCCAGCAGCCAAGCTAGGACTAGCGGGAATACAGATACGCAGTATTTT

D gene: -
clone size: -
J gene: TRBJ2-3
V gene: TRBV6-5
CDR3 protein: CASSQLFTDTQYF
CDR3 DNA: TGTGCCAGCAGTCAACTTTTCACAGATACGCAGTATTTT

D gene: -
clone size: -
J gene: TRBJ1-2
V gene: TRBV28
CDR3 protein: CASSLSPGSAGYTF
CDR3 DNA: TGTGCCAGCAGTTTATCGCCAGGGTCGGCTGGCTACACCTTC

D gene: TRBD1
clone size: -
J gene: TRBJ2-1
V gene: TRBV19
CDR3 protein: CASSTNGQGRREFF
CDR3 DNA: TGTGCCAGTAGTACAAATGGACAGGGGCGAAGAGAGTTCTTC

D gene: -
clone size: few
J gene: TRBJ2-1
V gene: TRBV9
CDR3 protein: CASSPYSGGYNEQFF
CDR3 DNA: TGTGCCAGCAGCCCCTACTCCGGGGGCTACAATGAGCAGTTCTTC

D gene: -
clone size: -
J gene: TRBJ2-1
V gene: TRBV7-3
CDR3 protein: CASSLVASAGNEQFF
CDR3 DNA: TGTGCCAGCAGCTTAGTCGCTAGCGCGGGGAATGAGCAGTTCTTC

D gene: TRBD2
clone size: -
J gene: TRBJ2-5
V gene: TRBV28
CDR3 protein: CASSLSGAQETQYF
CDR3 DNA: TGTGCCAGCAGCCTAAGCGGGGCCCAAGAGACCCAGTACTTC

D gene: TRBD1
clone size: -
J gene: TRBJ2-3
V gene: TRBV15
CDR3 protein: CATSTDRGRRGSSTDTQYF
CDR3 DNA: TGTGCCACCAGCACGGACAGGGGGCGGCGGGGGAGTAGCACAGATACGCAGTATTTT

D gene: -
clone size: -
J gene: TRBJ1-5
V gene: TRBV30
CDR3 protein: CAWSLKGGNQPQHF
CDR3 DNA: TGTGCCTGGAGTCTCAAGGGCGGGAATCAGCCCCAGCATTTT

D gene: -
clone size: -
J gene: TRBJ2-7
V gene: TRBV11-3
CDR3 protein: CASSDTTYEQYF
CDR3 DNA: TGTGCCAGCTCGGACACTACCTACGAGCAGTACTTC

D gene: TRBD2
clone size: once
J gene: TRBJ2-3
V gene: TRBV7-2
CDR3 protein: CASSFDWGGAQYF
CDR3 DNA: TGTGCCAGCAGCTTCGACTGGGGAGGGGCGCAGTATTTT

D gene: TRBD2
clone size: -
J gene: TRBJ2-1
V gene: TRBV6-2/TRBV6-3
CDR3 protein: CASSRPRTSPYNEQFF
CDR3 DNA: TGTGCCAGCAGTCGCCCCCGGACTAGCCCCTACAATGAGCAGTTCTTC

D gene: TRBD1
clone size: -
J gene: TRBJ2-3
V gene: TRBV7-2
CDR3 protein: CASSSRTGPTDTQYF
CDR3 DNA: TGTGCCAGCAGCTCACGGACAGGCCCCACAGATACGCAGTATTTT

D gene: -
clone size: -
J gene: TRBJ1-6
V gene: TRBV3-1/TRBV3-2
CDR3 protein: CASSQDLQGPTPLHF
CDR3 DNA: TGTGCCAGCAGCCAAGATCTACAGGGTCCTACACCCCTCCACTTT

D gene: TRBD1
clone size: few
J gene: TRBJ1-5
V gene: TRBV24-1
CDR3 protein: CATSQGDQPQHF
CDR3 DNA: TGTGCCACCTCACAGGGGGATCAGCCCCAGCATTTT

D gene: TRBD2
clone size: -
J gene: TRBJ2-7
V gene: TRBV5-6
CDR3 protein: CASSLGSRGFRSYEQYF
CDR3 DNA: TGTGCCAGCAGCTTAGGATCGCGGGGGTTTCGCTCCTACGAGCAGTACTTC

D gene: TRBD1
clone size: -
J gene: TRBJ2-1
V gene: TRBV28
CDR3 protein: CASKKGAQTYTEQFF
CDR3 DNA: TGTGCCAGCAAAAAGGGGGCACAAACGTATACTGAGCAGTTCTTC

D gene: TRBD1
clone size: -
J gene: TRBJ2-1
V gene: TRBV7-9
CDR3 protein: CASSTYRGNEQFF
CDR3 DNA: TGTGCCAGCAGCACCTACAGGGGCAATGAGCAGTTCTTC

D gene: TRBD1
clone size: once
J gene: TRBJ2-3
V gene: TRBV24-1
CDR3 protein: CAIGGGTGGANTQYF
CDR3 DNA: TGTGCCATCGGTGGAGGGACAGGGGGCGCAAATACGCAGTATTTT